This entry lists 5 T cell receptor beta chains sequenced from one sample in a study of T cell responses to AZD1222 COVID-19 vaccine. Some clones are missing from TCRdb's copy, which holds only in-frame ones; the method was immunoSEQ multiplex PCR. The data show 74,000 or so clones, 70% to 90% seen once. The specimen was peripheral blood, collected on day 0 of AZD1222 vaccination. Source of these receptors: an adult in good health.

The J gene is TRBJ2-7, the V gene TRBV30, with D possibly matching TRBD1 (6 bases). This CDR3 region has 16 residues. V was cut by 3 bases and J by 6 bases, with 24 bases left in between. Germline lookup yields CDR1 GTSNPN and CDR2 SVGIG (reference sequence). The CDR3 spells CAWRTGAGNRVSEQYF. The CDR3 DNA sequence: TGTGCCTGGAGAACCGGAGCCGGGAACAGGGTTAGCGAGCAGTACTTC. The entire variable domain, with the rest obtained from reference TRBV30 and TRBJ2-7, is as follows: SQTIHQWPATLVQPVGSPLSLECTVEGTSNPNLYWYRQAAGRGLQLLFYSVGIGQISSEVPQNLSASRPQDRQFILSSKKLLLSDSGFYLCAWRTGAGNRVSEQYFGPGTRLTVT.

The rearrangement links TRBV15 to TRBJ2-5, with 7 bases matching TRBD1. The V gene end was trimmed by 4 bases and the J gene end by 4 bases; junction bases not matched to a gene: 3. CDR1 and CDR2 (germline): LNHNV, YYDKDF (reference sequence). The CDR3 is 13 residues long. The CDR3 DNA sequence: TGTGCCACCAGCATAAGACAGGGAGAGACCCAGTACTTC. Translating gives CATSIRQGETQYF. Full variable domain (rest looked up from reference TRBV15 and TRBJ2-5): DAMVIQNPRYQVTQFGKPVTLSCSQTLNHNVMYWYQQKSSQAPKLLFHYYDKDFNNEADTPDNFQSRRPNTSFCFLDIRSPGLGDTAMYLCATSIRQGETQYFGPGTRLLVL.

This chain joins TRBV9 and TRBJ1-2; possible D gene TRBD1, 5 bases. Per germline, CDR1 SGDLS and CDR2 YYNGEE. The V and J ends lost 4 bases and 5 bases respectively, with 15 bases between them. This CDR3 contains 14 residues. The CDR3 protein is CASSPGGVGYGYTF. In DNA form, the CDR3 reads TGTGCCAGCAGCCCAGGAGGGGTTGGGTATGGCTACACCTTC.

In DNA form, the CDR3 reads TGCACCAGCAGCGTCCCGGGACAGGATCAATTTCAAAATTCACCCCTCCACTTT. It translates to CTSSVPGQDQFQNSPLHF. This sequence joins TRBV1 and TRBJ1-6; TRBD1, the table's D call, lacks a check against the DNA. TRBV1 is reported as a pseudogene. The CDR3 has 18 residues.

The chain recombines TRBV5-5 with TRBJ1-6, with 7 bases aligning to TRBD1. CDR1 is SGHKS and CDR2 is YYEKEE in the germline V gene (reference sequence). Germline trimming cut 4 bases from V and 10 bases from J; bases unmatched to any gene: 8. This CDR3 has 14 amino acids. CDR3 amino acids: CASSEGQNLSPLHF. Here the CDR3 DNA reads TGTGCCAGCAGCGAGGGACAGAACCTGTCACCCCTCCACTTT. Together with reference TRBV5-5 and TRBJ1-6, the CDR3 gives the full variable domain: DAGVTQSPTHLIKTRGQQVTLRCSPISGHKSVSWYQQVLGQGPQFIFQYYEKEERGRGNFPDRFSARQFPNYSSELNVNALLLGDSALYLCASSEGQNLSPLHFGNGTRLTVT.